What follows is one TCR beta chain and its context. The antigen is unknown. TCRdb called the RT-PCR reads again in MiXCR, with one record for every CDR3 protein. The sample records roughly 650,000 distinct CDR3 sequences, 12% to 15% being singletons. These data are taken from a study of response to subunit inactivated influenza vaccine. The study, taken as a whole, reports: Only a handful of new T cells, the authors suggested, are recruited with each seasonal influenza vaccination.

V gave up 6 bases and J gave up 3 bases; unmatched junction bases: 10. The CDR3 spans 15 residues. Germline V lookup: CDR1 MGHDK, CDR2 SYGVNS. The chain combines TRBV25-1 with TRBJ1-1, with 7 bases aligning to TRBD1. The sequencing used PBMCs from blood, collected 14 days before vaccination. This receptor was identified in a man aged 50 to 60 who received an inactivated influenza vaccine. CDR3 nucleotides: TGTGCCAGCAGGCCCCCTGGGACAGCCGACACTGAAGCTTTCTTT. It encodes CASRPPGTADTEAFF.